What follows is one TCR beta chain and its context. No antigen is known for it. Nothing much larger sits one base from this clone, and base qualities are not available. The CDR3 regions of human TCRbeta chains were analyzed by immunosequencing. In the original analysis: Repertoire TCRs were matched against a reference library of SARS-CoV-2-specific TCRs generated with the MIRA antigen-specificity platform. Breadth was defined as the fraction of unique TCRs that were SARS-CoV-2-associated. Depth was defined as the fraction of total T cells that were SARS-CoV-2-associated. Each spike-specific TCR was assigned to its reactive spike region and to a CD4 or CD8 class using the MIRA data. Log10-transformed breadth and depth values were compared by one-way ANOVA with Sidak's multiple comparisons tests. TCRdb obtained this table from immuneACCESS and retained in-frame rearrangements with V and J assigned. These tables miss some clones; where compared with another copy, unresolved V genes account for less than half of the shortfall, and the remainder is unexplained. That table is the source of V, J and clone size, and D and trimming were worked out from the DNA. A total of about 120,000 clones appear in this sample, roughly 89% of them only once. Roughly 5% of the sample is taken by the ten largest.

From the germline V gene (reference sequence), CDR1 is GTSNPN and CDR2 is SVGIG. V loses 8 bases at its end and J loses 6 bases; junction bases beyond the gene matches: 2. The CDR3 covers 11 residues, taking in both the cysteine and the phenylalanine. The only DNA kept is the CDR3, 33 bases in frame from the first base. Sample time point, as interpreted from the label and publication: baseline before first vaccination. Vaccinee samples were obtained from the UK trials COV001 and COV002, which included a single-blind randomized controlled phase 2/3 trial of AZD1222 (ChAdOx1 nCoV-19) in healthy adults. Trial participant PBMC samples were collected at day 0 and day 28 after the second dose for TCRbeta chain sequencing. The sample belongs to a study of T cell responses to AZD1222 COVID-19 vaccine (dated by TCRdb to about 2021). Study-wide context: Because spike-specific TCR depth and breadth did not differ between the two schedules, AZD1222 recipients who got a second dose at roughly 4 weeks were pooled with those who got a second dose at roughly 12 weeks. A total of over 230 trial participants underwent TCR sequencing, of whom roughly 210 received two doses of AZD1222 and some 25 received two doses of the MenACWY control vaccine. Trial participants were enrolled into age subgroups of 18-55, 56-69 and 70-plus years, which contained 148, 28 and 57 TCR-sequenced participants, respectively. The full study reports these points: Participants were mostly white British, with more females than males. The authors suggested clonal diversity may have been underestimated. In the small 56-69-year group, the increase in depth fell short of significance, most likely because of low power. Reportedly, almost half of the unique spike-specific TCRs recognized epitopes lying outside the regions that are mutated in the B.1.351 and B.1.1.7 variants. Spike-specific TCR breadth and depth rose significantly after two AZD1222 doses compared with day 0 and with MenACWY recipients. Vaccine-associated CD4 TCRs spanned the whole spike protein, with dominant responses in regions 160-218 and 743-854. Conclusions about previously exposed vaccinees were limited because only six AZD1222 recipients were SARS-CoV-2 seropositive at baseline. Because no day 14 peak-response samples were available, the repertoires could be characterized only after the peak T cell response.

Recombination linked TRBV30 to TRBJ1-4, and 8 junctional nucleotides match TRBD1. The sequence was collected from an adult in good health. The sample was peripheral blood, taken on day 0 of AZD1222 vaccination. The CDR3 loop reads CAGQGDEKLFF. Here is the DNA: TGTGCCGGACAGGGAGATGAAAAACTGTTTTTT.